The 20 T cell receptor beta chains in this list originate from one sample, sequenced in a study of blood T cell repertoires in COVID-19. Here immunoSEQ multiplex PCR was the method, and the copy in TCRdb shows in-frame clones only, minus some. In the table there are around 470,000 clones, approximately 92% of which are singletons. Material for sequencing was peripheral blood. The receptors shown here come from a man in his late teens or twenties with COVID-19, enrolled during active disease.

V is TRBV9 and J is TRBJ2-1, with 9 bases identical to TRBD2. CDR1 and CDR2 from the germline V gene are SGDLS and YYNGEE. V shed 3 bases, J shed 7 bases, and the junction held 11 bases outside the gene matches. The CDR3 extends over 16 amino acids. CDR3 nucleotides: TGTGCCAGCAGCGACCTTAGCGGGAGCGAGGGAAATGAGCAGTTCTTC. Amino acids: CASSDLSGSEGNEQFF.

V is TRBV24-1 and J is TRBJ1-5; possibly TRBD1 for D (5 bases). The germline CDR1 and CDR2 sequences are KGHDR and SFDVKD. The CDR3 sequence is 13 residues long. The V end was cut by 5 bases, the J end by 4 bases, with 8 bases between. The CDR3 DNA reads TGTGCCACCAGTGGAGACAGTAATCAGCCCCAGCATTTT. Protein: CATSGDSNQPQHF.

As regards this clone: The same CDR3 arises from other DNA sequences in this sample as well. The gene calls are TRBV6-5 and TRBJ1-2, with D possibly being TRBD1 (6 bases). The germline CDR1 and CDR2 sequences are MNHEY and SVGAGI. The V end was cut by 0 bases, the J end by 5 bases, with 7 bases between. CDR3 length: 13 residues. DNA of the CDR3: TGTGCCAGCAGTTACTCCCAGGGGTATGGCTACACCTTC. Translating it yields CASSYSQGYGYTF.

J is TRBJ2-7 and V is TRBV9, with a possible D match to TRBD1 (6 bases). The V gene's germline CDR1 is SGDLS and CDR2 YYNGEE. V was shortened by 0 bases and J by 3 bases, with 19 bases between the two germline ends. The CDR3 loop spans 17 amino acids. CDR3 residues: CASSVGPGRGSSYEQYF. The DNA for the CDR3 is TGTGCCAGCAGCGTAGGACCAGGCAGGGGTTCTAGCTACGAGCAGTACTTC.

This chain connects TRBV4-1 to TRBJ1-4; D might be TRBD1 (5 bases). Germline lookup yields CDR1 MGHRA and CDR2 YSYEKL. Trimming took off 3 bases at V and 7 bases at J, with 12 bases between the two ends. The length of the CDR3 is 14 residues. The CDR3 here is CASSHTGYSEKLFF. The DNA of the CDR3 is TGCGCCAGCAGCCACACAGGTTATAGTGAAAAACTGTTTTTT.

The chain couples TRBV7-3 to TRBJ2-1; 8 bases agree with TRBD2. This CDR3 has 18 residues. Trimming cost V 2 bases and J 6 bases; bases outside gene matches: 15. The germline V gene has CDR1 SGHTA and CDR2 FQGTGA. CDR3 bases: TGTGCCAGCAGCTTAGAAGGAACGAGCGGGAGTAAAGGCAATGAGCAGTTCTTC. Translating it yields CASSLEGTSGSKGNEQFF. Complete variable domain (other parts from reference TRBV7-3 and TRBJ2-1): GAGVSQTPSNKVTEKGKYVELRCDPISGHTALYWYRQSLGQGPEFLIYFQGTGAADDSGLPNDRFFAVRPEGSVSTLKIQRTERGDSAVYLCASSLEGTSGSKGNEQFFGPGTRLTVL.

The chain carries TRBV9 and TRBJ1-6; 9 bases map to TRBD1. Unmatched junction bases numbered 6, after V lost 4 bases and J lost 7 bases. CDR3 size: 15 residues. CDR1 SGDLS and CDR2 YYNGEE come from the germline V gene. This chain's CDR3 is CASSPETGGNSPLHF. CDR3 nucleotide sequence: TGTGCCAGCAGCCCAGAGACAGGGGGAAATTCACCCCTCCACTTT. The whole variable domain, remainder taken from reference TRBV9 and TRBJ1-6, is DSGVTQTPKHLITATGQRVTLRCSPRSGDLSVYWYQQSLDQGLQFLIQYYNGEERAKGNILERFSAQQFPDLHSELNLSSLELGDSALYFCASSPETGGNSPLHFGNGTRLTVT.

The chain carries TRBV18 and TRBJ2-3, with 8 bases lining up with TRBD2. The V gene end was trimmed by 5 bases and the J gene end by 4 bases; junction bases not matched to a gene: 5. This CDR3 region has 14 residues. The germline V gene has CDR1 KGHSH and CDR2 LQKENI. The chain's CDR3 is CASSAGTRADTQYF. The CDR3 nucleotides are TGTGCCAGCTCAGCAGGGACTAGGGCAGATACGCAGTATTTT.

The chain couples TRBV6-6 to TRBJ1-4; 7 bases match TRBD1. The junction had 11 bases not matched to a gene; V was cut back by 5 bases and J by 8 bases. There are 15 residues in the CDR3. CDR1 MNHNY and CDR2 SVGAGI come from the germline V gene (reference sequence). The CDR3 coding sequence is TGTGCCAGCAGTACACCCCAGGGGGGACAGGAAAAACTGTTTTTT. Amino acids: CASSTPQGGQEKLFF.

The chain couples TRBV3-1 (or the pseudogene TRBV3-2) to TRBJ2-1; 11 bases are shared with TRBD2. The CDR3 extends over 19 amino acids. Germline V CDR1 and CDR2: LGHDT, YNNKEL (reference sequence). V shed 0 bases and J 0 bases; nucleotides not matched to a gene: 7. The CDR3 DNA reads TGTGCCAGCAGCCAAGACGTAGCGGGAGGGCCTAGCTCCTACAATGAGCAGTTCTTC. It is translated as CASSQDVAGGPSSYNEQFF.

This clone was observed once. This sequence joins TRBV2 and TRBJ1-6, with TRBD1 identical over 8 bases. The CDR3 sequence is 14 residues long. Losses at the gene ends were 6 bases for V and 7 bases for J; bases not matched to a gene: 5. Germline CDR1 reads SNHLY; CDR2 reads FYNNEI. The CDR3 nucleotides read TGTGCCAGCAGGCTAACAGGGGGAAATTCACCCCTCCACTTT. Translating gives CASRLTGGNSPLHF.

Only a few counts were recorded for this clone. V gene TRBV10-1 combines with J gene TRBJ2-2; 8 bases fit TRBD2. In germline, CDR1 is WNHNN, CDR2 SYGVQD (reference sequence). The CDR3 extends over 14 amino acids. V lost 6 bases, J lost 1 base, and 1 base stayed unmatched. CDR3 DNA sequence: TGCGCCAGCAGAGCGGGAGTGAACACCGGGGAGCTGTTTTTT. Amino acids: CASRAGVNTGELFF.

This chain connects TRBV7-2 to TRBJ1-2; D not certain. There are 14 residues in the CDR3. CDR1 is SGHTA, CDR2 FQGNSA, per germline. Between the trimmed V and J ends, which lost 4 bases and 8 bases, there was a span of 17 bases. The CDR3 region has the DNA TGTGCCAGCAGCTCCCGGGTGGAGGAGTACGGCTACACCTTC. This encodes CASSSRVEEYGYTF.

In this sample, this clone turned up once. The genes are TRBV30 and TRBJ1-2; no firm D call. The CDR3 consists of 12 residues. The germline V and J ends were trimmed by 3 bases and 0 bases, with 5 bases remaining between them. The V gene's germline CDR1 is GTSNPN and CDR2 SVGIG (reference sequence). The CDR3 region is CAWRGANYGYTF. In DNA, the CDR3 is TGTGCCTGGAGGGGAGCTAACTATGGCTACACCTTC.

The V call is TRBV7-9, the J call TRBJ2-2, with 7 bases matching TRBD2. CDR3 length equals 16 residues. J gave up 3 bases and V 5 bases, and 9 bases lay outside the gene matches. Per germline, CDR1 SEHNR and CDR2 FQNEAQ (reference sequence). CDR3 coding DNA: TGTGCCAGCAGCCCTGGGGGAGGGTTGGACACCGGGGAGCTGTTTTTT. This encodes CASSPGGGLDTGELFF.

The V gene is TRBV10-2, the J gene TRBJ1-1; the D gene is possibly TRBD1 (6 bases). There are 14 residues in the CDR3. The ends were cut back, 4 bases at V and 1 base at J, with 10 bases in the middle. Germline-derived CDR1 and CDR2 are WSHSY and SAAADI. The CDR3 DNA sequence: TGCGCCAGCAGTGGTCAGGGGTCGAACACTGAAGCTTTCTTT. It encodes CASSGQGSNTEAFF.

J is TRBJ1-5 and V is TRBV4-1, with no clear D. V shed 0 bases and J shed 1 base, with 13 bases lying between them. The CDR3 covers 17 residues. Germline-derived CDR1 and CDR2 are MGHRA and YSYEKL. The CDR3 protein is CASSQEEGILSNQPQHF. CDR3 nucleotide sequence: TGCGCCAGCAGCCAAGAAGAGGGCATCTTAAGCAATCAGCCCCAGCATTTT.

This chain links TRBV10-2 with TRBJ2-1, with 9 positions matching TRBD1. Per germline, CDR1 WSHSY and CDR2 SAAADI. This CDR3 comprises 15 residues. V lost 2 bases, J lost 7 bases, and 6 bases stayed unmatched. The CDR3 region is CASSEGTGTNNEQFF. The DNA of the CDR3 is TGCGCCAGCAGTGAGGGGACAGGGACTAATAATGAGCAGTTCTTC.

This chain connects TRBV30 to TRBJ2-7, with D maybe TRBD2 (6 bases). Germline V gives CDR1 GTSNPN, CDR2 SVGIG (reference sequence). Trimming pared 4 bases from V and 2 bases from J, leaving 12 bases between. The CDR3 contains 13 residues. The CDR3 nucleotides are TGTGCCTGGAACGGCGGGATAGCCTACGAGCAGTACTTC. Translation: CAWNGGIAYEQYF.

The V gene is TRBV3-1 (or the pseudogene TRBV3-2), the J gene TRBJ1-2, with 7 positions matching TRBD1. The CDR3 contains 15 residues. V lost 0 bases, J lost 4 bases, and 5 bases stayed unmatched. Germline V CDR1 and CDR2: LGHDT, YNNKEL (reference sequence). The DNA for the CDR3 is TGTGCCAGCAGCCAAGATTACAGGGGTGGCTATGGCTACACCTTC. Translating it yields CASSQDYRGGYGYTF.